These 30 T cell receptor beta chains originate from one sample sequenced in a study of T cell responses to AZD1222 COVID-19 vaccine (dated by TCRdb to about 2021). The time point tag for this specimen amounts to: baseline before first vaccination. The library was prepared using the immunoSEQ multiplex PCR assay. TCRdb holds this immuneACCESS table with in-frame rearrangements only. Some clones are missing; in checked studies, unresolved V genes explain under half, and the rest has no known cause. In this sample the table shows 170,000 or so clones, about nine tenths of which occur a single time. The ten top clones hold less than 3% of the sample. Material: peripheral blood, obtained on day 0 of AZD1222 vaccination. The source is an adult in good health.

This clone has a handful of counts. The V gene is TRBV11-1, the J gene TRBJ2-1; TRBD1 matches 7 bases. In germline, CDR1 is SGHAT, CDR2 FQDESV (reference sequence). V shed 6 bases and J 8 bases; nucleotides not matched to a gene: 4. CDR3 length: 12 residues. The CDR3 bases are TGTGCCAGCAGACGACAGGGAGATGAGCAGTTCTTC. This sequence encodes CASRRQGDEQFF.

The chain joins TRBV19 to TRBJ2-5; TRBD2 matches at 7 bases. Germline assignment: CDR1 LNHDA and CDR2 SQIVND (reference sequence). The CDR3 extends over 14 amino acids. Germline trimming cut 5 bases from V and 2 bases from J; bases unmatched to any gene: 5. This chain's CDR3 is CASSQGTIQETQYF. Written as DNA, the CDR3 is TGTGCCAGTAGTCAAGGGACTATTCAAGAGACCCAGTACTTC.

The genes are TRBV3-1 (or the pseudogene TRBV3-2) and TRBJ2-1; no definite D call. Per germline, CDR1 LGHDT and CDR2 YNNKEL (reference sequence). There are 15 residues in the CDR3. Trimming pared 4 bases from V and 4 bases from J, leaving 14 bases between. The CDR3 bases are TGTGCCAGCAGCCCGACTGGGCAGGTATACAATGAGCAGTTCTTC. Translated: CASSPTGQVYNEQFF.

The chain recombines TRBV9 with TRBJ2-7; 8 bases map to TRBD2. Germline assignment: CDR1 SGDLS and CDR2 YYNGEE. This CDR3 spans 16 amino acids. V trimming: 0 bases; J trimming: 3 bases; junction bases outside the gene matches: 8. CDR3 sequence: CASSVGLAGGNYEQYF. The CDR3 DNA follows: TGTGCCAGCAGCGTAGGGCTAGCGGGTGGAAACTACGAGCAGTACTTC.

The chain links TRBV7-8 to TRBJ1-1, with 9 bases matching TRBD1. V was clipped by 5 bases and J by 6 bases; unmatched bases: 10. The CDR3 loop spans 15 amino acids. In germline, CDR1 is SGHVS, CDR2 FQNEAQ. DNA for the CDR3: TGTGCCAGCAGCGCCCGGACAGGGGCGGGTCCTGAAGCTTTCTTT. Its translation is CASSARTGAGPEAFF.

This sequence joins TRBV7-2 and TRBJ1-5, with a possible D match to TRBD1 (5 bases). The length of the CDR3 is 15 residues. The V gene lost 4 bases and the J gene lost 0 bases, with 10 bases spanning the gap. Per the germline V gene, CDR1 is SGHTA and CDR2 is FQGNSA. The CDR3 spells CASSSQGVSNQPQHF. The DNA of the CDR3 is TGTGCCAGCAGCTCCCAGGGAGTTAGCAATCAGCCCCAGCATTTT.

The chain links TRBV30 to TRBJ2-5, with 7 bases lining up with TRBD1. Trimming removed 7 bases from V and 4 bases from J; junction bases left unmatched: 3. Germline lookup yields CDR1 GTSNPN and CDR2 SVGIG (reference sequence). The CDR3 spans 11 residues. The CDR3 protein is CAFTGVETQYF. In nucleotides, the CDR3 is TGTGCCTTCACAGGGGTAGAGACCCAGTACTTC.

The gene calls are TRBV19 and TRBJ1-2; D uncertain. Trimming shortened V by 8 bases and J by 0 bases, and 19 bases separated the two germline ends. The CDR3 runs to 16 residues. Germline V gives CDR1 LNHDA, CDR2 SQIVND (reference sequence). The CDR3 region is CASVHHGPRANYGYTF. As DNA, the CDR3 is TGTGCCAGTGTCCATCATGGGCCGAGAGCTAACTATGGCTACACCTTC.

The chain has TRBV6-7 and TRBJ1-2, with a weak D call TRBD1 (6 bases). TRBV6-7 is placed among ORFs of uncertain function. The CDR3 covers 15 residues. V was clipped by 2 bases and J by 4 bases, with 14 bases between them. CDR3 protein: CASSYRGQSFYGYTF. As DNA, the CDR3 is TGTGCCAGCAGTTACCGCGGACAGAGCTTCTATGGCTACACCTTC.

The chain combines TRBV19 with TRBJ1-2, with a weak D call TRBD1 (6 bases). V gave up 3 bases and J gave up 7 bases, with 15 bases separating them. From germline, CDR1 is LNHDA and CDR2 SQIVND (reference sequence). The CDR3 is made up of 14 amino acids. Here the CDR3 DNA reads TGTGCCAGTAGTATGACAGGAGGGGTCGGTGGCTACACCTTC. The encoded protein is CASSMTGGVGGYTF.

The chain has TRBV7-7 and TRBJ2-7; a weak D match, TRBD2 (5 bases). The length of the CDR3 is 13 residues. Germline CDR1 and CDR2: SSHAT and FNYEAQ (reference sequence). Between the trimmed V and J ends, which lost 5 bases and 5 bases, there was a span of 13 bases. The CDR3 DNA reads as TGTGCCAGCAGCCCAACCCCCGGGGACGAGCAGTACTTC. This codes for CASSPTPGDEQYF. The variable domain in full, with the rest retrieved from reference TRBV7-7 and TRBJ2-7, is GAGVSQSPRYKVTKRGQDVTLRCDPISSHATLYWYQQALGQGPEFLTYFNYEAQPDKSGLPSDRFSAERPEGSISTLTIQRTEQRDSAMYRCASSPTPGDEQYFGPGTRLTVT.

This rearrangement joins TRBV6-2 or TRBV6-3 to TRBJ1-4; D possibly corresponds to TRBD1 (5 bases). Trimming took off 4 bases at V and 0 bases at J, with 18 bases between the two ends. Germline lookup yields CDR1 MNHEY and CDR2 SVGEGT. The CDR3 is 18 amino acids. The CDR3 region has the DNA TGTGCCAGCAGTTTCTTGCCCGGGACGACCGCAACTAATGAAAAACTGTTTTTT. It yields the protein CASSFLPGTTATNEKLFF.

The chain combines TRBV18 with TRBJ1-1; no firm D call. Deletions cut 3 bases from V and 2 bases from J, with 16 bases between. The germline V gene has CDR1 KGHSH and CDR2 LQKENI. The length of the CDR3 is 16 residues. The CDR3 region has the DNA TGTGCCAGCTCACCGTCCCAAAGCACAGCAAACACTGAAGCTTTCTTT. Translated: CASSPSQSTANTEAFF.

In this sample, this clone turned up once. The chain recombines TRBV15 with TRBJ1-3, with TRBD1 as a possible D gene (6 bases). Trimming removed 0 bases at V and 4 bases at J, with 10 bases between. There are 15 residues in the CDR3. Per the germline V gene, CDR1 is LNHNV and CDR2 is YYDKDF (reference sequence). This CDR3 is CATSREGGTGNTIYF. Written as DNA, the CDR3 is TGTGCCACCAGCAGAGAGGGGGGCACGGGAAACACCATATATTTT. Complete variable domain (other parts from reference TRBV15 and TRBJ1-3): DAMVIQNPRYQVTQFGKPVTLSCSQTLNHNVMYWYQQKSSQAPKLLFHYYDKDFNNEADTPDNFQSRRPNTSFCFLDIRSPGLGDTAMYLCATSREGGTGNTIYFGEGSWLTVV.

The V and J genes are TRBV10-3 and TRBJ2-1, with D tentatively TRBD2 (5 bases). This CDR3 spans 15 amino acids. Germline CDR1 is ENHRY and CDR2 is SYGVKD. The V end lost 3 bases, the J end lost 0 bases, and 9 bases lay between the germline ends. The DNA of the CDR3 is TGTGCCATCAGTGATGCTAGCTCCTCCTACAATGAGCAGTTCTTC. This codes for CAISDASSSYNEQFF.

The chain links TRBV6-2 or TRBV6-3 to TRBJ2-1, with no clear D. Trimming pared 2 bases from V and 0 bases from J, leaving 5 bases between. In germline, CDR1 is MNHEY, CDR2 SVGEGT. CDR3 length: 14 amino acids. The CDR3 DNA is TGTGCCAGCAGTTACCCACCCTCCTACAATGAGCAGTTCTTC. It is translated as CASSYPPSYNEQFF.

V is TRBV5-1 and J is TRBJ1-1, with a tentative D call TRBD1 (6 bases). Germline V CDR1 and CDR2: SGHRS, YFSETQ. Trimming removed 0 bases from V and 1 base from J, with 13 bases in between. The CDR3 length is 16 residues. The CDR3 region has the DNA TGCGCCAGCAGCTTGGGAACAGGGAGCTCGAACACTGAAGCTTTCTTT. Encoded protein: CASSLGTGSSNTEAFF. The full variable domain, completed using reference TRBV5-1 and TRBJ1-1, is KAGVTQTPRYLIKTRGQQVTLSCSPISGHRSVSWYQQTPGQGLQFLFEYFSETQRNKGNFPGRFSGRQFSNSRSEMNVSTLELGDSALYLCASSLGTGSSNTEAFFGQGTRLTVV.

This chain links TRBV23-1 with TRBJ2-7, with D tentatively TRBD1 (6 bases). TRBV23-1 is known as an ORF, though its function is uncertain. CDR3 size: 16 residues. The V and J ends lost 2 bases and 4 bases respectively, with 18 bases between them. CDR3: CASSQTGPRLKYEQYF. In DNA form, the CDR3 reads TGCGCCAGCAGTCAAACAGGGCCCCGGTTAAAGTACGAGCAGTACTTC.

This clone has only one observation. The V call is TRBV6-5, the J call TRBJ1-5; 7 bases align to TRBD1. This CDR3 has 13 amino acids. V lost 6 bases to trimming and J lost 6 bases; unmatched junction nucleotides: 5. CDR1 is MNHEY, CDR2 SVGAGI, per germline. This chain's CDR3 is CASSRQGGQPQHF. The CDR3 coding sequence is TGTGCCAGCAGCAGACAGGGCGGTCAGCCCCAGCATTTT.

V is TRBV7-2 and J is TRBJ2-1, with 8 bases lining up with TRBD1. J lost 0 bases, V lost 6 bases, and 4 bases had no gene match. The CDR3 is 15 residues long. The germline gives CDR1 SGHTA, CDR2 FQGNSA. The CDR3 sequence: CASRGDRGSYNEQFF. CDR3 in DNA: TGTGCCAGCAGGGGCGACAGGGGCTCCTACAATGAGCAGTTCTTC.

The genes are TRBV4-1 and TRBJ1-2; perhaps TRBD1 as D (5 bases). Germline assignment: CDR1 MGHRA and CDR2 YSYEKL. Trimming removed 5 bases from V and 2 bases from J, with 9 bases in between. The CDR3 has 13 amino acids. CDR3: CASSGGENYGYTF. The CDR3 DNA is TGCGCCAGCAGCGGAGGGGAAAACTATGGCTACACCTTC.

The chain links TRBV7-9 to TRBJ1-2; D gene ambiguous. V was shortened by 2 bases and J by 2 bases, with 15 bases between the two germline ends. Germline V lookup: CDR1 SEHNR, CDR2 FQNEAQ (reference sequence). The CDR3 consists of 16 residues. The CDR3 nucleotides are TGTGCCAGCAGCTTAACCGGGTTAGGGCTGAACTATGGCTACACCTTC. Translated: CASSLTGLGLNYGYTF.

The V and J genes are TRBV4-1 and TRBJ2-7; D is unresolved. Germline V gene sequence: CDR1 MGHRA, CDR2 YSYEKL. The CDR3 totals 13 residues. Trimming removed 0 bases at V and 7 bases at J, with 10 bases between. The CDR3 spells CASSQDSRVEQYF. The CDR3 DNA sequence: TGCGCCAGCAGCCAAGATTCAAGGGTAGAGCAGTACTTC.

The chain is built from TRBV6-5 and TRBJ1-6; unclear D gene. The CDR3 runs to 14 residues. Looked up from germline, CDR1 is MNHEY and CDR2 is SVGAGI. V shed 4 bases and J shed 10 bases, with 14 bases lying between them. CDR3 sequence reads: CASSSGKRESPLHF. DNA of the CDR3: TGTGCCAGCAGTTCTGGGAAGAGGGAGTCACCCCTCCACTTT.

The V gene is TRBV9, the J gene TRBJ2-7; D not certain. Germline-derived CDR1 and CDR2 are SGDLS and YYNGEE. Trimming removed 5 bases from V and 5 bases from J, with 20 bases in between. CDR3 length: 15 residues. The CDR3 loop reads CASSSSPTAQDEQYF. CDR3 coding DNA: TGTGCCAGCAGTTCGAGCCCTACGGCTCAGGACGAGCAGTACTTC.

This clone was counted a single time. The genes are TRBV7-3 and TRBJ2-7, with D maybe TRBD2 (6 bases). The germline V gene encodes CDR1 SGHTA and CDR2 FQGTGA. V lost 0 bases, J lost 6 bases, and 6 bases lay in between. There are 12 residues in the CDR3. CDR3 coding DNA: TGTGCCAGCAGCTTAACGGGGGGCGAGCAGTACTTC. This translates into CASSLTGGEQYF. Filled out from reference TRBV7-3 and TRBJ2-7, the complete variable domain reads GAGVSQTPSNKVTEKGKYVELRCDPISGHTALYWYRQSLGQGPEFLIYFQGTGAADDSGLPNDRFFAVRPEGSVSTLKIQRTERGDSAVYLCASSLTGGEQYFGPGTRLTVT.

The V gene is TRBV20-1, the J gene TRBJ2-1; D gene uncertain. Trimming pared 1 base from V and 5 bases from J, leaving 3 bases between. The CDR3 has 11 residues. Germline CDR1 and CDR2: DFQATT and SNEGSKA (reference sequence). The CDR3 DNA is TGCAGTGCTAGAGGCGACAATGAGCAGTTCTTC. It yields the protein CSARGDNEQFF.

The chain joins TRBV7-6 to TRBJ2-1, with TRBD2 identical over 8 bases. There are 15 residues in the CDR3. Germline V gene sequence: CDR1 SGHVS, CDR2 FNYEAQ. Trimming removed 5 bases from V and 5 bases from J; junction bases left unmatched: 8. CDR3 loop: CASSDTGTSHNEQFF. CDR3 DNA sequence: TGTGCCAGCAGCGATACCGGGACTAGTCACAATGAGCAGTTCTTC.

The chain employs TRBV5-1 and TRBJ2-5; D possibly corresponds to TRBD1 (5 bases). V was pared by 4 bases and J by 4 bases, with 11 bases between. The CDR3 runs to 13 residues. The germline V gene encodes CDR1 SGHRS and CDR2 YFSETQ. CDR3 nucleotide sequence: TGCGCCAGCAGCCCCTCGCAGGGAGAGACCCAGTACTTC. The encoded protein is CASSPSQGETQYF.

This clone was counted a single time. The chain recombines TRBV7-9 with TRBJ2-7; 8 positions match TRBD1. The CDR3 is made up of 14 amino acids. V shed 0 bases, J shed 3 bases, and the junction held 1 base outside the gene matches. Germline V gene lookup returns CDR1 SEHNR and CDR2 FQNEAQ (reference sequence). CDR3 amino acids: CASSLAGQVYEQYF. DNA of the CDR3: TGTGCCAGCAGCTTAGCGGGACAGGTCTACGAGCAGTACTTC.